This TCR beta chain is from a study of HIV-infected patients and healthy controls. The CDR3 has 12 amino acids. CDR1 and CDR2 from the germline V gene are MNHEY and SVGEGT. Trimming cost V 0 bases and J 5 bases, with 3 bases left between them. This clonotype occurred many times. TCRdb re-analysed the 5' RACE reads in MiXCR, keeping a single row per CDR3 protein. The data show tens of thousands of distinct CDR3 sequences, 15% to 20% seen once. The clonotype originates from a human donor in good health. The sequencing sample was made of CD4+ T cells from blood. The chain recombines TRBV6-2 or TRBV6-3 with TRBJ2-3, with D uncertain. The chain's CDR3 is CASSYSVDTQYF. Written as DNA, the CDR3 is TGTGCCAGCAGTTACTCCGTAGATACGCAGTATTTT.